The clone carrying this T cell receptor (beta chain) appeared once. Time point here: blood 4 weeks post-SBRT, at nephrectomy. The treatment is: 15 Gy SBRT to primary tumor, nephrectomy 4 weeks later. Nephrectomy followed 15 Gy stereotactic body radiation by 4 weeks. Repertoires were generated with immunoSEQ multiplex PCR, while TCRdb's copy carries only in-frame clones and drops some. The profile shows some 97,000 clones, approximately 82% of them singletons. The data were taken from a study of radiation and T cells in renal cell carcinoma. The CDR3 consists of 16 residues. Between the trimmed V and J ends, which lost 0 bases and 4 bases, there was a span of 13 bases. Germline values: CDR1 LNHNV, CDR2 YYDKDF (reference sequence).

Sequences were derived from blood, sampled from a patient whose treatment included radiotherapy and nephrectomy. The source of this sequence is a man aged 60 to 69 with renal cell carcinoma. The J gene is TRBJ1-3, the V gene TRBV15; D is possibly TRBD1 (6 bases). The CDR3 here is CATSRDSGAHGNTIYF. CDR3 sequence (DNA): TGTGCCACCAGCAGAGATTCAGGGGCTCACGGAAACACCATATATTTT. Full variable domain (outside the CDR3, taken from reference TRBV15 and TRBJ1-3): DAMVIQNPRYQVTQFGKPVTLSCSQTLNHNVMYWYQQKSSQAPKLLFHYYDKDFNNEADTPDNFQSRRPNTSFCFLDIRSPGLGDTAMYLCATSRDSGAHGNTIYFGEGSWLTVV.